This T cell receptor (beta chain) was recovered during a study of regulatory T cells in long-lasting Graves disease. As for time point: newly diagnosed GD, antithyroid drugs for less than 3 months. The TCR library was made from RNA extracted from PBMCs. Investigators prepared the TCR beta libraries by applying iRepertoire HTBI primers and Arm-PCR of CDR3 regions. TCRdb reprocessed the multiplex PCR reads with MiXCR, giving one entry per CDR3 protein. Found here are approximately 470,000 distinct CDR3 sequences, under 20% of them singletons; the top ten hold approximately 12%. Germline CDR1 and CDR2: SGHNT and YYREEE (reference sequence). The length of the CDR3 is 16 residues. After removal of 4 bases from V and 4 bases from J, the junction contained 9 bases not matched to a gene. The same sample was also studied in work on T cells in Graves' hyperthyroidism and ophthalmopathy.

The source was peripheral blood mononuclear cells (PBMCs), collected at new diagnosis, from a patient treated with antithyroid drugs. The sequence was collected from a man aged 35 to 55 with Graves disease. This chain uses TRBV5-4 with TRBJ2-3; 10 nucleotides match TRBD2. CDR3: CASSPPSGRDPDTQYF. CDR3 sequence (DNA): TGTGCCAGCAGCCCGCCGAGCGGGAGGGACCCAGATACGCAGTATTTT.